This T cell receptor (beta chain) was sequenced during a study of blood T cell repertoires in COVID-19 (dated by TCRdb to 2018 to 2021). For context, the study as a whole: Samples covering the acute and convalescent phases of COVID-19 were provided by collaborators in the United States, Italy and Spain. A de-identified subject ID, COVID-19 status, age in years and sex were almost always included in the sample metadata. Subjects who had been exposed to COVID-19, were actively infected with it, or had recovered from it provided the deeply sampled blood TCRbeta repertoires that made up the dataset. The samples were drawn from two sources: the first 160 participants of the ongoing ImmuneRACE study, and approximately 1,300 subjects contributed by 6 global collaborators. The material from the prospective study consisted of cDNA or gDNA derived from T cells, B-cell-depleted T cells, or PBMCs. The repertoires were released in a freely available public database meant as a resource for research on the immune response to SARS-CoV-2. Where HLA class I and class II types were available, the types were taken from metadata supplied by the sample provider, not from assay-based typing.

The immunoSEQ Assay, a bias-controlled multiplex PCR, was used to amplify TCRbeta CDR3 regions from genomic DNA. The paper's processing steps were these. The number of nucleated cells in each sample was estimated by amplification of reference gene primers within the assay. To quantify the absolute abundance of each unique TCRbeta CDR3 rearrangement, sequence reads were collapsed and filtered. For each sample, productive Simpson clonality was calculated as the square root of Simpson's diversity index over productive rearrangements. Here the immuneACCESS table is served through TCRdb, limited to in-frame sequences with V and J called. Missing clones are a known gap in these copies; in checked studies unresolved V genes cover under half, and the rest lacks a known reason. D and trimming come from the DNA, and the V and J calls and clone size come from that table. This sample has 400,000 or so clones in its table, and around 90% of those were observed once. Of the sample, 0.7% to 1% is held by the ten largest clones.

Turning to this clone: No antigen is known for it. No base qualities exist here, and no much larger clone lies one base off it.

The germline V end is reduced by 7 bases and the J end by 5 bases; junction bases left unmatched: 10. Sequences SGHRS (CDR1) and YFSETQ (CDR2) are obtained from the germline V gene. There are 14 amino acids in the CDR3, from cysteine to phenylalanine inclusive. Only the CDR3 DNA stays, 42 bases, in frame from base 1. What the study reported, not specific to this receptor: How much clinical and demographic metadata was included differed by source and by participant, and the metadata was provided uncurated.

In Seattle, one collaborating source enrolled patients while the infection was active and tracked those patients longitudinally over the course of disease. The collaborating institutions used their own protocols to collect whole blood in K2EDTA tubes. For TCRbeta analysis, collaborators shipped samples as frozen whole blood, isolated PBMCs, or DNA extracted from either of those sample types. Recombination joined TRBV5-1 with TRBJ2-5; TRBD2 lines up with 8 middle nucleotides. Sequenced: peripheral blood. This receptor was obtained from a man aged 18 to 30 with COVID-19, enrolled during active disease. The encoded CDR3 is CASRGGRGEETQYF. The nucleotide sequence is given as TGCGCCAGCCGGGGGGGCAGGGGCGAGGAGACCCAGTACTTC.